This T cell receptor beta chain stems from a study of regulatory T cells in long-lasting Graves disease. Study findings and constraints: Sampling was limited to peripheral blood rather than thyroid tissue.

This clonotype showed up just a few times. The antigen is undetermined. V lost 1 base to trimming and J lost 0 bases, with 9 bases between them. The CDR3 is made up of 16 amino acids. CDR3-region Arm-PCR and iRepertoire HTBI primers produced the TCR beta libraries. In TCRdb, the multiplex PCR reads were re-called with MiXCR into one record per CDR3 protein. This sample yields 450,000 to 650,000 distinct CDR3 sequences, of which roughly a sixth are seen a single time; around 25% belongs to the top ten. Time point denoted: newly diagnosed GD, antithyroid drugs for less than 3 months. Construction of the TCR library relied on RNA isolated from PBMCs. These data were also filed under a second study, of T cells in Graves' hyperthyroidism and ophthalmopathy. That paper adds: No ophthalmopathy progression within 18 months constituted stable Graves' hyperthyroidism. Disease duration under 2 months; hyperthyroidism patients were aged 18 to 65.

This specimen was peripheral blood mononuclear cells (PBMCs), taken at new diagnosis, from a patient treated with antithyroid drugs. This TCR derives from a woman aged 35 to 59 with Graves disease. The gene calls are TRBV12-3 or TRBV12-4 and TRBJ2-2, with D possibly being TRBD1 (5 bases). Here the CDR3 DNA reads TGTGCCAGCAGTTTAGGGCCCAGGGCGAACACCGGGGAGCTGTTTTTT. Its protein is CASSLGPRANTGELFF.